Sequencing of this T cell receptor beta chain was carried out in a study of early T cells in non-severe SARS-CoV-2 infection. Background on the study: Sequencing used unsorted whole-blood bulk RNA, so chains lack pairing. Findings and limits, study-wide: The matching step, a VDJdb search, favored anti-spike CD8 responses and missed private and CD4 specificities.

This clonotype came up many times. Its antigen is still unknown. Attached unique molecular identifiers marked individual cDNA molecules. TCRdb re-derived calls from the 5' RACE reads in MiXCR, one entry per CDR3 protein. Of under 80,000 distinct CDR3 sequences listed, about 9.9% are singletons. This sequence was found in an adult who was a healthcare worker with PCR-confirmed SARS-CoV-2 infection or an uninfected control (not recorded which). Sequencing was done on a sample of whole blood.

DNA for the CDR3: TGTGCCAGCAGCTTAGGACAGGACTCCCACCAAGAGACCCAGTACTTC. Translation gives CASSLGQDSHQETQYF. The chain combines TRBV7-9 with TRBJ2-5; D is possibly TRBD1 (6 bases). CDR3 length: 16 amino acids. From germline, CDR1 is SEHNR and CDR2 FQNEAQ (reference sequence). V was pared by 1 base and J by 0 bases, with 12 bases between.